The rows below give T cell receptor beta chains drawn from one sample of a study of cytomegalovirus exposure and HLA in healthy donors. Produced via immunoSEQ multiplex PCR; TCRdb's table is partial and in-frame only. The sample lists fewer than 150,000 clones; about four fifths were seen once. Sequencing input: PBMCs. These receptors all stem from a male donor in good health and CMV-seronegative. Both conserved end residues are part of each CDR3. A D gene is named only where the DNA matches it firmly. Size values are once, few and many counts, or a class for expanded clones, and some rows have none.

CAIMSGSRADTQYF | TGTGCCATCATGAGCGGGAGTCGGGCAGATACGCAGTATTTT | TRBV10-3 | once | TRBJ2-3 | TRBD2
CSVLTGTGTGELFF | TGCAGCGTCCTGACAGGGACAGGCACCGGGGAGCTGTTTTTT | TRBV29-1 | NA | TRBJ2-2 | TRBD1
CASLRGQGLSLSEAFF | TGTGCCAGTCTCCGAGGACAGGGACTCAGTCTCTCTGAAGCTTTCTTT | TRBV19 | NA | TRBJ1-1 | TRBD1
CASSVVGTVSSYEQYF | TGTGCCAGCAGCGTAGTGGGGACAGTGAGCTCCTACGAGCAGTACTTC | TRBV9 | NA | TRBJ2-7 | TRBD1
CASSPDRPYTDTQYF | TGCGCCAGCAGCCCGGACAGGCCCTACACAGATACGCAGTATTTT | TRBV5-1 | NA | TRBJ2-3 | TRBD1
CASSVEAAGTDTQYF | TGTGCCAGCAGCGTAGAAGCGGCTGGCACAGATACGCAGTATTTT | TRBV9 | NA | TRBJ2-3 | NA
CASSVDSRQETQYF | TGTGCCAGCAGCGTAGACAGTAGGCAAGAGACCCAGTACTTC | TRBV9 | NA | TRBJ2-5 | NA
CASSLAGGLGEQYF | TGTGCCAGCAGTTTAGCAGGGGGTCTGGGAGAGCAGTACTTC | TRBV27 | NA | TRBJ2-7 | TRBD1
CASSYGGYNQPQHF | TGTGCCAGCAGTTACGGGGGGTACAATCAGCCCCAGCATTTT | TRBV6-5 | few | TRBJ1-5 | NA
CASSLGLAGYGGEQYF | TGTGCCAGCAGTTTAGGACTAGCGGGCTACGGGGGCGAGCAGTACTTC | TRBV27 | NA | TRBJ2-7 | TRBD2
CASSPGTGGPNEQFF | TGTGCCAGTAGTCCCGGGACAGGGGGTCCCAATGAGCAGTTCTTC | TRBV19 | once | TRBJ2-1 | TRBD1
CASSQLGTGRHEAFF | TGTGCCAGCAGCCAACTAGGGACAGGGCGACATGAAGCTTTCTTT | TRBV14 | few | TRBJ1-1 | TRBD1
CASSIAGGYTF | TGTGCCAGTAGTATAGCCGGTGGCTACACCTTC | TRBV19 | NA | TRBJ1-2 | NA
CASSYRHRGSYGYTF | TGTGCCAGCAGTTACCGTCACAGGGGGTCTTATGGCTACACCTTC | TRBV6-5 | NA | TRBJ1-2 | TRBD1
CASSPPVGSSGVEKLFF | TGTGCCAGCAGCCCTCCAGTTGGAAGCTCAGGGGTGGAAAAACTGTTTTTT | TRBV21-1 | NA | TRBJ1-4 | NA
CSPRDSGRINYEQYF | TGCAGCCCCCGAGATAGCGGGAGGATTAACTACGAGCAGTACTTC | TRBV29-1 | NA | TRBJ2-7 | TRBD2
CASSSIPGSQYF | TGTGCCAGCAGCTCCATTCCGGGGTCGCAGTACTTC | TRBV6-1 | NA | TRBJ2-7 | NA
CASSFRGVNEQFF | TGTGCCAGCAGCTTTCGGGGGGTCAATGAGCAGTTCTTC | TRBV7-9 | NA | TRBJ2-1 | TRBD2
CAWSVRRDEAFF | TGTGCCTGGAGTGTACGTCGGGATGAAGCTTTCTTT | TRBV30 | NA | TRBJ1-1 | NA
CASSQTSGGPNTGELFF | TGCGCCAGCAGCCAGACTAGCGGGGGGCCGAACACCGGGGAGCTGTTTTTT | TRBV5-1 | NA | TRBJ2-2 | TRBD2